This T cell receptor beta chain appears in the sequencing data of a study of CD8+ T cells in alopecia areata. Extracted RNA was reverse transcribed, and the resulting cDNA served as sequencing template. Generated by immunoSEQ multiplex PCR, the TCRdb table keeps only in-frame clones and is missing some. Of under 150,000 clones detected, around 62% appear once; the ten largest clones hold less than 40%. Notes on the study in general: Across lesional scalp, and particularly alopecia totalis/universalis, clonality surpassed that of normal scalp. Sharing of TCRs across patients appeared less clear than in mice, possibly for HLA-related reasons.

In regard to this clone: What it recognizes is unknown.

Sequencing was performed on CD8+ T cells sorted from blood. The TCR comes from a human donor in good health.

The CDR3 here is CSVEFGRANEQFF. CDR3 in DNA: TGCAGCGTTGAATTCGGCCGCGCGAATGAGCAGTTCTTC. V usage is TRBV29-1 and J usage is TRBJ2-1; D remains unclear. V lost 2 bases and J 7 bases, leaving 12 bases between the germline ends. CDR3 length: 13 amino acids. CDR1 and CDR2 (germline): SQVTM, ANQGSEA.